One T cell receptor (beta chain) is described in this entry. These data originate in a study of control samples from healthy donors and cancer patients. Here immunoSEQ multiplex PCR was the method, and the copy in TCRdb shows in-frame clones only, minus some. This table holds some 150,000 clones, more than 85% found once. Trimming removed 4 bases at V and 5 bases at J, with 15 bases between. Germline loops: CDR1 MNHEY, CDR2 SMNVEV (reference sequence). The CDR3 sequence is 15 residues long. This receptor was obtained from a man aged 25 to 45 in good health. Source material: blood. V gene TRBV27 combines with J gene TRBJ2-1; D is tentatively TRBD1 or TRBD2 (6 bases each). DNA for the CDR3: TGTGCCAGCAGTTCCTTTGAGGGGGGCAACAATGAGCAGTTCTTC. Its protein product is CASSSFEGGNNEQFF.